This TCR beta chain was observed in a study of cytomegalovirus exposure and HLA in healthy donors. V shed 2 bases and J 7 bases; nucleotides not matched to a gene: 7. The CDR3 length is 15 residues. In germline, CDR1 is SGDLS, CDR2 YYNGEE. The primer mix had 60 Vbeta and 13 Jbeta primers. Assay used: immunoSEQ multiplex PCR; TCRdb lists only in-frame clones, some missing. The table has some 140,000 clones, about 84% seen once. The TCR sequence derives from a woman aged 35 to 49 in good health and CMV-seropositive. Sequenced input: PBMCs. The rearrangement links TRBV9 to TRBJ1-4; 8 bases agree with TRBD1. The CDR3 sequence is CASSVQGAKGEKLFF. Written as DNA, the CDR3 is TGTGCCAGCAGCGTCCAGGGGGCGAAAGGTGAAAAACTGTTTTTT. Looking up the rest from reference TRBV9 and TRBJ1-4 gives the full variable domain: DSGVTQTPKHLITATGQRVTLRCSPRSGDLSVYWYQQSLDQGLQFLIQYYNGEERAKGNILERFSAQQFPDLHSELNLSSLELGDSALYFCASSVQGAKGEKLFFGSGTQLSVL.